This paragraph reports one T cell receptor (beta chain). The antigen this receptor binds is unknown. The sample holds no much larger clone one base away, and base qualities are not on file. In total, approximately 610 healthy bone marrow donors made up the cohort. At the time of sampling, every cohort member was nominally healthy, though immune exposures that went unrecorded were likely present. The donor was CMV seronegative and belonged to the group of more than 300 seronegative cohort members. Every donor gave a peripheral blood sample, and the peripheral blood mononuclear cells from that sample were used for TCR beta sequencing. Genomic DNA was extracted from the blood cell samples with the Qiagen DNeasy Blood Extraction Kit. Including the terminal cysteine and phenylalanine, the CDR3 comprises 17 residues. Only the CDR3 portion is preserved as DNA: 51 bases, with reading frame beginning at the first base. Based on the germline V gene, the CDR1 and CDR2 sequences are SGHNT and YENEEA. V trim: 1 base; J trim: 0 bases; unmatched bases: 3.

The data originate from a study of cytomegalovirus exposure and HLA in healthy donors (dated by TCRdb to 2016 to 2017). In terms of the full investigation: In an earlier analysis of about 560 of the donors, approximately 300 Gb of sequence data and 120 million or so unique TCR beta sequences from 150 million to 200 million T cells were reported. An early release that covered 500 to 800 HLA-typed donors contained approximately 300 gigabases of sequencing data and 85 million to 100 million unique TCR sequences. Of the approximately 400 genotyped donors, 75% to 85% were placed in the genetic ancestry cluster associated with self-reported Caucasian donors. The study aimed to test whether cataloging public T cell receptors could reveal signatures of past pathogen exposure. The study used immunosequencing to profile the T cell repertoires of 670 or so subjects and linked those repertoires to cytomegalovirus serostatus. Along with the roughly 670-subject first cohort, a separate validation cohort of over a hundred different subjects was used. High-throughput TCR immunosequencing, statistical association of individual TCRs with disease status, and machine learning were combined to predict cytomegalovirus infection status. A later analysis re-analyzed previously published TCR beta repertoires from approximately 670 donors and added high-resolution HLA genotyping to study TCR occurrence patterns. In the later analysis, no new phenotypic data were used to find candidate immune exposures; instead, reliance was placed on TCR beta sequences and their occurrence across donors. In an earlier analysis of several hundred of the donors, high-throughput TCR beta sequencing was used to judge whether each TCR beta V gene segment behaved as functional or pseudogenic. Alongside the repertoire data, information on donor age, sex, ethnicity and CMV serostatus was compiled. Genome-wide SNP genotypes for about three fifths of the roughly 670 donors were used in a later genetic analysis, which treated that subset as a discovery cohort. Every repertoire in the discovery cohort had been generated on one and the same sequencing platform. Both class I and class II loci were covered by HLA typing, at four-digit resolution. The number of typed donors differed by locus: roughly 620-640 for A, B, C, DRB1 and DQB1; approximately 530 for DQA1; 600 to 610 for DPA1; and around 450 for DPB1. About five DR-DQ haplotypes were treated as single units for association and clustering because of strong linkage in the cohort. Among 350 to 400 genotyped donors of the cohort, an average of roughly 240,000 unique TCR beta nucleotide sequences were sequenced per donor, around 20% of them non-productive.

What the research found in general, with its limitations: The classifier was reported to diagnose cytomegalovirus status with high specificity and sensitivity in both the original and validation cohorts. Compared with equally common non-associated chains, HLA-associated TCR beta chains in a later analysis were more clonally expanded and had lower generation probabilities. In a later analysis, the rate of TCR association differed among HLA loci, with DRB1 alleles having the most associated TCRs and HLA-C alleles having the fewest. While some public TCRs were present in many individuals, most TCR sequences turned up only very rarely across donors. Presence/absence analyses assumed roughly uniform sequencing depth across donors, an assumption that may not hold. In a later analysis, about 16,000 TCR beta sequences were associated with specific HLA alleles at a false discovery rate of 0.05. The authors suggested that the approach could potentially be extended to other disease states and immunological phenotypes. Compared with the roughly 700-donor mean, donors in an Asian-associated ancestry cluster had fewer N-insertions in productive TCRs, according to a later genetic analysis. In the study, 150 to 200 TCR beta chains were listed as associated with cytomegalovirus. An association between a missense DCLRE1C variant and V-gene and J-gene trimming of TCR beta chains was found in a later genetic analysis and replicated in an independent cohort. Immune exposure information for the cohort was limited to CMV serostatus. A further reported finding was that TCR beta sequences accurately predicted the HLA-A and HLA-B alleles for most subjects in the first cohort. In vitro tests confirmed that a few of the cytomegalovirus-associated TCR beta chains recognize cytomegalovirus antigens. Linkage disequilibrium might explain the correlated functional status among segregating V segments, but an unknown experimental factor could not be excluded. In a later analysis, several top co-occurrence clusters were reported to appear linked to parvovirus B19, influenza, CMV and Epstein-Barr virus. Because the 87-base-pair reads could not distinguish some IMGT-functional V segments, including TRBV6-2 and TRBV6-3, those segments were excluded. A cluster of highly shared sequence variants was judged likely to represent a technical artifact of the sequencing pipeline. When HLA alleles, especially DR and DQ, strongly co-occurred, TCR associations were difficult to assign to individual alleles. Most CMV-associated TCR beta chains appeared to be HLA-restricted in a later analysis, and the HLA associations seemed to be driven largely by CMV exposure. Only TCR beta chains were sequenced in this cohort, and the absence of alpha or paired-chain data limited detectable features. The earlier analysis of almost 600 of the donors excluded some 15 rarely observed V segments, including chromosome 9 orphons, because counts were too low. Because HLA typing was unavailable for some donors at each locus, only the typed subset was used in association tests. In an earlier analysis of about 550 of the donors, most TCR beta V segments were observed in productive rearrangements about 87% or about 30% of the time, broadly matching IMGT annotations.

The library was produced with the immunoSEQ multiplex PCR assay. For the multiplex PCR, a mixture combining 60 forward primers for TCR Vbeta segments and 13 reverse primers for TCR Jbeta segments was used. A multiplex PCR assay on genomic DNA amplified the CDR3 region of rearranged TCR beta genes. On the Illumina HiSeq System, the amplified TCR beta libraries were sequenced as 87-base-pair reads. The authors processed their data as follows. A later analysis tallied 80 million to 95 million unique TCR beta chains across the 700 or so repertoires, and approximately 12 million of those chains were shared by two or more donors. A nearest-neighbor algorithm error-corrected the raw reads and collapsed the reads into unique sequences, merging closely related sequences to remove PCR and sequencing errors. Alignment of CDR3 sequences to IMGT reference sequences was used to assign V, D and J gene segments. For a sequence to be retained, a match of at least six nucleotides was required to both a V gene segment and a J gene segment. Rearrangements were called productive when the CDR3 lacked stop codons and stayed in frame with V and J; all others were non-productive. Following IMGT convention, CDR3 was defined as the stretch from the second conserved V-encoded cysteine up to the conserved J-encoded phenylalanine. The earlier analysis of about 530 of the donors excluded any sequence lacking an unambiguous match to a single V gene segment. An earlier analysis of approximately 590 of the donors called V segments functional above 56.7% productive rearrangements and segregating when the between-donor standard deviation exceeded 5%. A statistical classification framework was built to diagnose cytomegalovirus status from the catalog of TCR beta chain sequences. In a later analysis, TCR nucleotide sequences were compared against IMGT/GENE-DB human TR gene sequences so that V and J genes could be assigned. The TCRdist pipeline was used in a later analysis to assign CDR3 sequences and most-parsimonious VDJ recombination scenarios. In a later analysis, each TCR beta chain was defined by its CDR3 amino acid sequence together with its V-gene family, and reads lacking a unique V-gene family were excluded. In a later analysis, fewer than 650 highly shared, low-generation-probability nucleotide sequences were removed to address suspected cross-contamination and a sequencing artifact. In a later analysis, a clonal expansion index was calculated for each public chain from normalized within-repertoire ranks of inferred template counts. In a later analysis, generation probabilities were computed using a VDJ recombination model fitted to out-of-frame rearrangements, and the results were checked against IGoR. In a later analysis, hypergeometric tests were used to score TCR-TCR, TCR-HLA and TCR-CMV co-occurrence, with a repertoire-size bias correction applied to TCR pairs. In a later analysis, false discovery rates were estimated by permuting HLA or CMV assignments 20 times. In a later analysis, co-occurring TCRs were grouped using DBSCAN, with TCRdist sequence similarity added in when clustering inside HLA-allele-positive subsets. Co-occurrence clustering excluded repertoires with fewer than 30,000 or more than 120,000 public chains, plus five with anomalous nucleotide sharing. What TCRdb holds here is the immuneACCESS table cut down to in-frame rearrangements. Part of the clones is not present; checked against another copy, under half of the missing clones reflect an unresolved V gene, and the others are unexplained. The V and J calls and clone size come from that table; D and trimming were worked out from the DNA. This sample comprises 150,000 to 200,000 clones, nearly 80% of them detected only once. The ten most abundant clones make up 2.9% of the sample.

This clonotype was obtained from a female donor in good health and CMV-seronegative. The V and J segments used are TRBV11-3 and TRBJ2-3, and 11 junction bases match TRBD2. The sequencing input was PBMCs. The CDR3 amino acid sequence is: CASSLALAGGSTDTQYF. The nucleotides are TGTGCCAGCAGCTTAGCTCTAGCGGGGGGAAGCACAGATACGCAGTATTTT.